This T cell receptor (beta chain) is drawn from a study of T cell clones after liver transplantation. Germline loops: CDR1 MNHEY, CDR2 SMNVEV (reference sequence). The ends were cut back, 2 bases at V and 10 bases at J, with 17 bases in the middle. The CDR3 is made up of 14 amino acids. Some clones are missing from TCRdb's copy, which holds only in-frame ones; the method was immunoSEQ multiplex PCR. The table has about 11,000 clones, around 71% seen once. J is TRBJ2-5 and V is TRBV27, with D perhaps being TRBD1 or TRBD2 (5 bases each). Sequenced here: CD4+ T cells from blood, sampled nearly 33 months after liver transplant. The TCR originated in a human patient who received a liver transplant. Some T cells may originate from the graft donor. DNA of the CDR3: TGTGCCAGCAGTTTAGGGGCATCGGGGAGTGGCCAGTACTTC. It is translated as CASSLGASGSGQYF.